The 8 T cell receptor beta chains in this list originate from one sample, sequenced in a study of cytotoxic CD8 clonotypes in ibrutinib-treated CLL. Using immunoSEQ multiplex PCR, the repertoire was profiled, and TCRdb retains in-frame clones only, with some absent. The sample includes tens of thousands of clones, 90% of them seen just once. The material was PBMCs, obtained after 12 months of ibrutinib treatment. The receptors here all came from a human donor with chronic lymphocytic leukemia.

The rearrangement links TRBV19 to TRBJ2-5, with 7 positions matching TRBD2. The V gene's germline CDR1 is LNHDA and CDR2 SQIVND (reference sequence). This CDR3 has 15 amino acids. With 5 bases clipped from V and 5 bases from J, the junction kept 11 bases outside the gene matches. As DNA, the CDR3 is TGTGCCAGTAGTCCCGCGGGGGTGTCCAAGGAGACCCAGTACTTC. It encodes CASSPAGVSKETQYF.

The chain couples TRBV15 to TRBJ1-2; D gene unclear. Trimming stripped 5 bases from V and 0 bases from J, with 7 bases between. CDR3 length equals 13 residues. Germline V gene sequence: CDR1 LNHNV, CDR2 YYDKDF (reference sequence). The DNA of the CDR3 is TGTGCCACCAGCGTCGACACTAACTATGGCTACACCTTC. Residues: CATSVDTNYGYTF.

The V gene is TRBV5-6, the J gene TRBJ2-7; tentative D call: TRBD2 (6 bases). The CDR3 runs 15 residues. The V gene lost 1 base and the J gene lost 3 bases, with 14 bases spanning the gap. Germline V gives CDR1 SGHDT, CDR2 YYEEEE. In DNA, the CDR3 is TGTGCCAGCAGCTTGTCGGGACTTGGGCTCTACGAGCAGTACTTC. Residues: CASSLSGLGLYEQYF.

Here the CDR3 reads CASSKMTGVGEKLFF. CDR3 coding DNA: TGTGCCAGCAGCAAAATGACAGGGGTAGGGGAAAAACTGTTTTTT. The chain employs TRBV5-6 and TRBJ1-4; 8 nucleotides line up with TRBD1. The CDR3 spans 15 residues. Germline V CDR1 and CDR2: SGHDT, YYEEEE. J was trimmed by 8 bases and V by 4 bases; bases with no gene match: 10.

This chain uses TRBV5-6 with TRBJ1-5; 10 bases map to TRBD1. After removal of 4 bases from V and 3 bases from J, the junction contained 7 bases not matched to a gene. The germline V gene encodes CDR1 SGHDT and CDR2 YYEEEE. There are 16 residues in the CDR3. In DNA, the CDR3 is TGTGCCAGCAGCCGGAGGACAGGGGGGGACAATCAGCCCCAGCATTTT. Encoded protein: CASSRRTGGDNQPQHF.

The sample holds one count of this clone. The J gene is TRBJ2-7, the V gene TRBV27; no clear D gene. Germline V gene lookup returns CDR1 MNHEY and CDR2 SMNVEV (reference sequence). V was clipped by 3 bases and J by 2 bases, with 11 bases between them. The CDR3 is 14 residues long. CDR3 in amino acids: CASSFYDSTYEQYF. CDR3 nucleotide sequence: TGTGCCAGCAGTTTTTATGACTCTACCTACGAGCAGTACTTC.

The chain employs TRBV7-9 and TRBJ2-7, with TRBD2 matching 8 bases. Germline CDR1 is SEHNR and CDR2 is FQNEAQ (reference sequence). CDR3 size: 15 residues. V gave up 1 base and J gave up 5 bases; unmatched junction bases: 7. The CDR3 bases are TGTGCCAGCAGCTTAGAGAGCGGGAGTATCAACGAGCAGTACTTC. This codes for CASSLESGSINEQYF.

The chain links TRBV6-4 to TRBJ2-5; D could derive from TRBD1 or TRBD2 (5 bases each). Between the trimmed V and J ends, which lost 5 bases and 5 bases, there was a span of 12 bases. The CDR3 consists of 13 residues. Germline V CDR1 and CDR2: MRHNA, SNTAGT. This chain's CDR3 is CASSSDWGETQYF. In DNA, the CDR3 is TGTGCCAGCAGTTCAGACTGGGGGGAGACCCAGTACTTC.